The clone carrying this T cell receptor (beta chain) has more than one count but fewer than ten. The antigen remains undetermined. CDR1 and CDR2 (germline): LNHNV, YYDKDF (reference sequence). The ends were cut back, 4 bases at V and 1 base at J, with 11 bases in the middle. The CDR3 consists of 15 residues. From 5'RACE with constant-segment primers came TCR alpha and TCR beta cDNA libraries that carried sample barcodes and UMIs. TCRdb re-analysed the 5' RACE reads in MiXCR, keeping a single row per CDR3 protein. The sample lists approximately 260,000 distinct CDR3 sequences; 15% to 20% were seen once. This sample is drawn from a study of T-cell memory formation after mild COVID-19. Study information: The two donors had largely donor-specific TCR clusters.

Points from the study as a whole: Clones that contracted from day 15 to 85 were balanced CD4/CD8, while later expanders leaned CD4+. Contracting CD8+ clones were enriched in EMRA, CD4+ mainly in CM and EM.

This clonotype was sampled from a man aged 18-30 years who had mild COVID-19 (a few samples of this study predate the infection). Cell type and time point are not known. The chain uses TRBV15 and TRBJ1-3; the D gene is possibly TRBD1 (5 bases). Sequencing was done on a sample of PBMCs or a T cell subset sorted from them (not recorded which). The CDR3 nucleotides read TGTGCCACCAGCAACGACAGATGGTCTGGAAACACCATATATTTT. It encodes CATSNDRWSGNTIYF.